Shown below are 11 T cell receptor beta chains from a single sample sequenced in a study of response to subunit inactivated influenza vaccine. MiXCR, run by TCRdb on the RT-PCR reads, gives a single entry per CDR3 protein. The repertoire has more than 450,000 distinct CDR3 sequences, about 11% of them found once; the top ten carry 11%. These data were also filed under a second study, of T cells expressing NK-cell markers. This second report adds: For TCR beta, cDNA was produced by 5'RACE template switching with UMIs.

Source: PBMCs from blood, taken on the day of vaccination. These TCRs come from a man in his forties or fifties who received an inactivated influenza vaccine.

J is TRBJ2-5 and V is TRBV28; D is possibly TRBD1 (5 bases). Germline V gives CDR1 MDHEN, CDR2 SYDVKM. The germline V and J ends were trimmed by 6 bases and 7 bases, with 6 bases remaining between them. The CDR3 contains 10 residues. CDR3 DNA: TGTGCCAGCAGAAGGGGGACCCAGTACTTC. It codes for CASRRGTQYF.

The chain combines TRBV6-1 with TRBJ2-3; D gene uncertain. CDR3 length: 14 residues. Trimming removed 7 bases from V and 0 bases from J, with 11 bases in between. Looked up from germline, CDR1 is MNHNS and CDR2 is SASEGT. DNA of the CDR3: TGTGCCAGCAAGATGGACGGGAGCACAGATACGCAGTATTTT. It is translated as CASKMDGSTDTQYF.

The V gene is TRBV7-9, the J gene TRBJ2-3; D not resolved. V gave up 4 bases and J gave up 0 bases, with 14 bases separating them. CDR3 length equals 16 residues. Germline loops: CDR1 SEHNR, CDR2 FQNEAQ (reference sequence). The CDR3 here is CASSSRAHGSTDTQYF. As DNA, the CDR3 is TGTGCCAGCAGCTCCAGAGCCCATGGGAGCACAGATACGCAGTATTTT.

This chain joins TRBV5-1 and TRBJ2-3; 13 bases align to TRBD2. Germline CDR1 SGHRS, CDR2 YFSETQ. Losses at the gene ends were 4 bases for V and 3 bases for J; bases not matched to a gene: 8. The CDR3 sequence is 17 residues long. DNA for the CDR3: TGCGCCAGCAGCGGGTCGACTAGCGGGGGGCCGACAGATACGCAGTATTTT. It yields the protein CASSGSTSGGPTDTQYF.

This rearrangement joins TRBV7-2 to TRBJ2-3; D unclear. Trimming took 5 bases from V and 1 from J, leaving 10 bases between them. The germline gives CDR1 SGHTA, CDR2 FQGNSA. The CDR3 sequence is 14 residues long. CDR3 region: CASSGVAGTDTQYF. The CDR3 nucleotides read TGTGCCAGCAGCGGAGTCGCCGGCACAGATACGCAGTATTTT.

This clonotype has only a few counts. The genes are TRBV6-2 or TRBV6-3 and TRBJ2-3; no clear D gene. This CDR3 is 13 amino acids long. The V and J ends lost 10 bases and 6 bases respectively, with 17 bases between them. The germline CDR1 and CDR2 sequences are MNHEY and SVGEGT. CDR3 DNA: TGTGCCACCAGAGGTATCGCACGGGATACGCAGTATTTT. Encoded protein: CATRGIARDTQYF.

This clonotype has only a few counts. This sequence joins TRBV11-2 and TRBJ2-7; D is possibly TRBD1 or TRBD2 (5 bases each). The V end was cut by 5 bases, the J end by 3 bases, with 17 bases between. This CDR3 has 15 residues. Germline CDR1 is SGHAT and CDR2 is FQNNGV. CDR3 sequence (DNA): TGTGCCAGCAGCCTGAATGGGGGTCCATACTACGAGCAGTACTTC. Its translation: CASSLNGGPYYEQYF. Using reference TRBV11-2 and TRBJ2-7 for the parts outside the CDR3, the full variable domain is EAGVAQSPRYKIIEKRQSVAFWCNPISGHATLYWYQQILGQGPKLLIQFQNNGVVDDSQLPKDRFSAERLKGVDSTLKIQPAKLEDSAVYLCASSLNGGPYYEQYFGPGTRLTVT.

This clonotype has more than one count but fewer than ten. V and J are TRBV30 and TRBJ2-2; D ambiguous. V was trimmed by 3 bases and J by 5 bases, leaving 13 bases between them. The CDR3 totals 14 residues. Per the germline V gene, CDR1 is GTSNPN and CDR2 is SVGIG (reference sequence). CDR3 amino acids: CAWSDLLWTGELFF. CDR3 in DNA: TGTGCCTGGAGCGACCTCCTGTGGACCGGGGAGCTGTTTTTT.

There are a few counts of this clonotype. This rearrangement joins TRBV29-1 to TRBJ2-1, with TRBD2 matching over 7 bases. In germline, CDR1 is SQVTM, CDR2 ANQGSEA. This CDR3 contains 17 residues. Unmatched junction bases numbered 14, after V lost 6 bases and J lost 0 bases. The chain's CDR3 is CSVAKPLAATSYNEQFF. The DNA of the CDR3 is TGCAGCGTGGCTAAACCTCTAGCGGCGACCTCCTACAATGAGCAGTTCTTC.

This chain uses TRBV5-1 with TRBJ2-1, with TRBD2 identical over 11 bases. CDR1 is SGHRS and CDR2 is YFSETQ in the germline V gene. This CDR3 comprises 17 residues. Unmatched junction bases numbered 15, after V lost 2 bases and J lost 11 bases. The CDR3 region is CASSFPTELAGETKQFF. The CDR3 DNA is TGCGCCAGCAGCTTTCCCACAGAACTAGCGGGGGAGACAAAGCAGTTCTTC.

The table lists this clonotype with a few counts. The chain uses TRBV7-6 and TRBJ2-7, with 9 bases matching TRBD1. Trimming removed 2 bases from V and 5 bases from J; junction bases left unmatched: 10. Germline V CDR1 and CDR2: SGHVS, FNYEAQ. The CDR3 sequence is 16 residues long. CDR3 DNA sequence: TGTGCCAGCAGCTTATTGCCGGGACAGGGAAGACACGAGCAGTACTTC. Residues: CASSLLPGQGRHEQYF.